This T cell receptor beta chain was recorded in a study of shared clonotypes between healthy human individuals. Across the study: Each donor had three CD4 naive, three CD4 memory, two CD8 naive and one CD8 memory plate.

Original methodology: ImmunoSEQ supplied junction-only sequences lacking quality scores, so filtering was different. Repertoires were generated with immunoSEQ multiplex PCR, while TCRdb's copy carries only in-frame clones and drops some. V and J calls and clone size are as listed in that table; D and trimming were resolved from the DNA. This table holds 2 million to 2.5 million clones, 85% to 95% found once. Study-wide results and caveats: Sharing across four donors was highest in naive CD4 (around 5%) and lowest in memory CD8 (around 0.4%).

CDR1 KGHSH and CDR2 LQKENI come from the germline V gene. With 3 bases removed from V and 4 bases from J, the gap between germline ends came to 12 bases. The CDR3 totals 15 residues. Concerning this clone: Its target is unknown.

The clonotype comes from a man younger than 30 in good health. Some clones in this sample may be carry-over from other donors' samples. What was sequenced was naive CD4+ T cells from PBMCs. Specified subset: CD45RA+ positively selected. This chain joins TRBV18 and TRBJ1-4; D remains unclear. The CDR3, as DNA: TGTGCCAGCTCACCCCTCCTCGAGAATAATGAAAAACTGTTTTTT. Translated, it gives CASSPLLENNEKLFF.